This T cell receptor (beta chain) is from a study of early T cells in non-severe SARS-CoV-2 infection. Study background: Chains from this unsorted whole-blood bulk RNA could not be paired. Study results and caveats: VDJdb matching skewed toward anti-spike CD8 responses, missing private and CD4 specificities.

V was clipped by 4 bases and J by 3 bases, with 4 bases between them. Germline V lookup: CDR1 MNHEY, CDR2 SVGAGI. This CDR3 contains 11 residues. Unique molecular identifier tags were affixed to discrete cDNA molecules. TCRdb re-called the 5' RACE reads with MiXCR, one entry per CDR3 protein. The repertoire includes roughly 50,000 distinct CDR3 sequences, roughly 8% of them detected once, and around 9.4% sits in the top ten. This clonotype was detected many times. Antigen specificity is unknown. The sample taken for sequencing was whole blood. V gene TRBV6-5 combines with J gene TRBJ2-7; D not certain. The sequence derives from an adult who was a healthcare worker with PCR-confirmed SARS-CoV-2 infection or an uninfected control (not recorded which). The CDR3 DNA reads as TGTGCCAGCAGTTCCGACTACGAGCAGTACTTC. Amino acid sequence: CASSSDYEQYF.